Reported below is one T cell receptor beta chain. Trimming removed 0 bases from V and 2 bases from J, with 9 bases in between. The CDR3 is made up of 15 amino acids. Per germline, CDR1 SGDLS and CDR2 YYNGEE. This sample stems from a study of control samples from healthy donors and cancer patients. Measured with immunoSEQ multiplex PCR; TCRdb has only the in-frame clones, and not every one. The table lists roughly 120,000 clones, approximately 94% of them singletons. The receptor was isolated from a young man in good health. The chain employs TRBV9 and TRBJ2-1; D gene ambiguous. The sequenced sample consisted of blood. CDR3 protein: CASSVGSTTYNEQFF. CDR3 nucleotides: TGTGCCAGCAGCGTAGGGAGTACTACCTACAATGAGCAGTTCTTC.